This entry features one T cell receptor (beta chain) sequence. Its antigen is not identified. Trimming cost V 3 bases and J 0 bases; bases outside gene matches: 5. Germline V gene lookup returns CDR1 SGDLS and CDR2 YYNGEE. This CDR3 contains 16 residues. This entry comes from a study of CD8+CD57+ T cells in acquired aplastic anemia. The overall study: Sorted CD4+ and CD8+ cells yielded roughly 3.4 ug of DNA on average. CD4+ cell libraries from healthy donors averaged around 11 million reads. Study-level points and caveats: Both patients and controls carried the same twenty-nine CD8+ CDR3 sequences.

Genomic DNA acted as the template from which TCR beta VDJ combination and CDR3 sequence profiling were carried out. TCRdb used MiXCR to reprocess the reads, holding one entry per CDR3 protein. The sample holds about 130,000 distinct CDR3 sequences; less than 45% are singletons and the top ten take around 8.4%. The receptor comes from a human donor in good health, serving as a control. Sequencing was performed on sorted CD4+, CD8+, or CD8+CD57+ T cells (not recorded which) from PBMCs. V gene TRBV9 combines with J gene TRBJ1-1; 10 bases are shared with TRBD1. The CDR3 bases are TGTGCCAGCAGCGAAGGGGGGACAGGGGTGAACACTGAAGCTTTCTTT. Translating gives CASSEGGTGVNTEAFF.